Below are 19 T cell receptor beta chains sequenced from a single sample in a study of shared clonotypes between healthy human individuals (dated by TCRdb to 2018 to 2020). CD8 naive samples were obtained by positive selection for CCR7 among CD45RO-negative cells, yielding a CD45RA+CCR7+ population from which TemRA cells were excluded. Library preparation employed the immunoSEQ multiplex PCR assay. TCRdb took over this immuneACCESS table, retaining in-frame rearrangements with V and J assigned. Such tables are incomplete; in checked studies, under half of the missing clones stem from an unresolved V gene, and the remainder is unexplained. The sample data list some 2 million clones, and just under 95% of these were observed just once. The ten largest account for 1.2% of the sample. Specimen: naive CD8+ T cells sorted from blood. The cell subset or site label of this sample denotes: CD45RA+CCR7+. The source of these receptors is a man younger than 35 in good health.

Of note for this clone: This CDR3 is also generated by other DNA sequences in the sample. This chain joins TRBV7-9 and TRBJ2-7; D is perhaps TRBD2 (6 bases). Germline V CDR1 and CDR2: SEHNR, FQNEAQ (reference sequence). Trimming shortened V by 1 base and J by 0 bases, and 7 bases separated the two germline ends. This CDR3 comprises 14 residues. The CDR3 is CASSLVGLSYEQYF. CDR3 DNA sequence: TGTGCCAGCAGCTTAGTGGGACTCTCCTACGAGCAGTACTTC.

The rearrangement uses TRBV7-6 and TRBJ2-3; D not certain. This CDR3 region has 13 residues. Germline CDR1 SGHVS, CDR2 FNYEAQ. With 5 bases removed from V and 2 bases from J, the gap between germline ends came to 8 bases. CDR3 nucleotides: TGTGCCAGCAGCCCCGGATACACAGATACGCAGTATTTT. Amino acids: CASSPGYTDTQYF. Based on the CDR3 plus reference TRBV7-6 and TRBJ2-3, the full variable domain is GAGVSQSPRYKVTKRGQDVALRCDPISGHVSLYWYRQALGQGPEFLTYFNYEAQQDKSGLPNDRFSAERPEGSISTLTIQRTEQRDSAMYRCASSPGYTDTQYFGPGTRLTVL.

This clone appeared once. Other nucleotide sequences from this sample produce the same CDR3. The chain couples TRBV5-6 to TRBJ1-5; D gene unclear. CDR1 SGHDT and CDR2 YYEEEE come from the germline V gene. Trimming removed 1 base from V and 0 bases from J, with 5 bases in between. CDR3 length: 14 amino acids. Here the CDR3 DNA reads TGTGCCAGCAGCTTGCCGGGTAGCAATCAGCCCCAGCATTTT. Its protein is CASSLPGSNQPQHF.

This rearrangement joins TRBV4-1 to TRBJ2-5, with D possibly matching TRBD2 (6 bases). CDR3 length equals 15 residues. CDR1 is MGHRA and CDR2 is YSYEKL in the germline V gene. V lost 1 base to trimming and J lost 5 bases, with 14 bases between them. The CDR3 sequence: CASSQGRGQKETQYF. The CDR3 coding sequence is TGCGCCAGCAGCCAAGGGAGGGGCCAAAAGGAGACCCAGTACTTC.

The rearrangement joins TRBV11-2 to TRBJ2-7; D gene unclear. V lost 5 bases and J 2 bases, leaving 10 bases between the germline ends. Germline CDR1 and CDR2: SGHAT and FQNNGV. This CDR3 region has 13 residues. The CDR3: CASSPFAAYEQYF. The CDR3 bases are TGTGCCAGCAGCCCCTTCGCAGCCTACGAGCAGTACTTC. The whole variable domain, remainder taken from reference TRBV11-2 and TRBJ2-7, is EAGVAQSPRYKIIEKRQSVAFWCNPISGHATLYWYQQILGQGPKLLIQFQNNGVVDDSQLPKDRFSAERLKGVDSTLKIQPAKLEDSAVYLCASSPFAAYEQYFGPGTRLTVT.

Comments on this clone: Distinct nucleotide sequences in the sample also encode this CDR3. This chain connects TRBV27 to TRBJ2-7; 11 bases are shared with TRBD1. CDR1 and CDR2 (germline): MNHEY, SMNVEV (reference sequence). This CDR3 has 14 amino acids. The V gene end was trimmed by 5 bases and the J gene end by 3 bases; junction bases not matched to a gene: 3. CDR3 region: CASSPGTGGYEQYF. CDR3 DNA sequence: TGTGCCAGCAGTCCTGGGACAGGGGGCTACGAGCAGTACTTC.

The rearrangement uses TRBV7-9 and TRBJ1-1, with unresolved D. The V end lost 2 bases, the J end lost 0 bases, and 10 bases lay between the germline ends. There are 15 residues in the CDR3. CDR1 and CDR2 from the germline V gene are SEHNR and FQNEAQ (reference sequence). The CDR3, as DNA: TGTGCCAGCAGCTTATTCGAGGATATGAACACTGAAGCTTTCTTT. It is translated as CASSLFEDMNTEAFF.

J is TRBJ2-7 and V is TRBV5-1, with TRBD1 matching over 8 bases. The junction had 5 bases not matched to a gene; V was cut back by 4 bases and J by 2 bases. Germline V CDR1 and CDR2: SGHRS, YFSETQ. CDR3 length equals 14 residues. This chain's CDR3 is CASSPPDRAYEQYF. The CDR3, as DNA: TGCGCCAGCAGCCCACCGGACAGGGCCTACGAGCAGTACTTC.

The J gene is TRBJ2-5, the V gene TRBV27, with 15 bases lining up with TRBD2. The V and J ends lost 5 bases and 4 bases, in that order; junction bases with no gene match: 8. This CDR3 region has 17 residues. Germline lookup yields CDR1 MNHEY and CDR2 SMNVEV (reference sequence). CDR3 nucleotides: TGTGCCAGCAGTACCTGGACTAGCGGGGGGGCCGGAGAGACCCAGTACTTC. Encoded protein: CASSTWTSGGAGETQYF.

CDR3 nucleotide sequence: TGTGCCAGCAGCCTTGGAAGTGAGGGGGCCAACACTGAAGCTTTCTTT. Its translation: CASSLGSEGANTEAFF. The V gene is TRBV7-9, the J gene TRBJ1-1; 7 bases are a match to TRBD1. CDR1 and CDR2 from the germline V gene are SEHNR and FQNEAQ (reference sequence). The CDR3 runs to 16 residues. Trimming removed 5 bases from V and 2 bases from J; junction bases left unmatched: 11.

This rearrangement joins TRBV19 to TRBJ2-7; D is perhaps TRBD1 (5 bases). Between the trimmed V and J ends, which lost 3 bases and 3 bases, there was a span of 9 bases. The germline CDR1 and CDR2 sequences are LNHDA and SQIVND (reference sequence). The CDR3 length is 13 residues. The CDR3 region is CASSIQGNYEQYF. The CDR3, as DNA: TGTGCCAGTAGTATTCAGGGAAACTACGAGCAGTACTTC. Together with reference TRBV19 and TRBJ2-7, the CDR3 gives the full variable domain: DGGITQSPKYLFRKEGQNVTLSCEQNLNHDAMYWYRQDPGQGLRLIYYSQIVNDFQKGDIAEGYSVSREKKESFPLTVTSAQKNPTAFYLCASSIQGNYEQYFGPGTRLTVT.

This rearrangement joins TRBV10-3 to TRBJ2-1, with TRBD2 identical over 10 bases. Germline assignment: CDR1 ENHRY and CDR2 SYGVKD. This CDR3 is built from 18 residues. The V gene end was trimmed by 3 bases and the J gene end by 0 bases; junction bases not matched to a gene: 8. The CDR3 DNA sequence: TGTGCCATCAGTGATTTTGGGGCTAGCGGGAGCTCCTACAATGAGCAGTTCTTC. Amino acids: CAISDFGASGSSYNEQFF.

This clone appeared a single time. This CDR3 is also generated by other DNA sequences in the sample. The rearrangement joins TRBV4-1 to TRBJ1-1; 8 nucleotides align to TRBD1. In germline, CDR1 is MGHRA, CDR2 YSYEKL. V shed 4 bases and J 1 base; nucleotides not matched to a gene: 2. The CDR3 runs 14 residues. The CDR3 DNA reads TGCGCCAGCAGCCTTGGACAGGGGAACACTGAAGCTTTCTTT. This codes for CASSLGQGNTEAFF.

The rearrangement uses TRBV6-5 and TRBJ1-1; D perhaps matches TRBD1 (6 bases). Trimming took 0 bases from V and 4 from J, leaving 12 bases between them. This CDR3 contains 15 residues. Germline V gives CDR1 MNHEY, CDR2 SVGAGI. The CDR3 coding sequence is TGTGCCAGCAGTTACTCTAGGACAGAAAGCACTGAAGCTTTCTTT. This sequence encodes CASSYSRTESTEAFF.

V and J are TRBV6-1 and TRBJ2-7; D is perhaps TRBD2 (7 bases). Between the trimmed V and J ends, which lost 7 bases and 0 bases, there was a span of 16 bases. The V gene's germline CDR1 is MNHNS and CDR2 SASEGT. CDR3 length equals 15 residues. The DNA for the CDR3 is TGTGCCAGCAAAACTAACAGGGAGGGCTCCTACGAGCAGTACTTC. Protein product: CASKTNREGSYEQYF.

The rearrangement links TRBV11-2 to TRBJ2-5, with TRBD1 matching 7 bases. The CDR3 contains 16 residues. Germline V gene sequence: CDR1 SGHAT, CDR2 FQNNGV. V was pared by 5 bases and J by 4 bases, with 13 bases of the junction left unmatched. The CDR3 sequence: CASSTRQGIAGETQYF. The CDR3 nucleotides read TGTGCCAGCAGCACCCGACAGGGAATTGCAGGAGAGACCCAGTACTTC.

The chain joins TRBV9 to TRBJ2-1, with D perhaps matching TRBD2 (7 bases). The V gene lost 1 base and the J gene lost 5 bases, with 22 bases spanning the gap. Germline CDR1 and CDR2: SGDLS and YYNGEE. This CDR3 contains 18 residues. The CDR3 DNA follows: TGTGCCAGCAGCGTACTAAGAGTTGGGGGGGCCCTTGACAATGAGCAGTTCTTC. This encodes CASSVLRVGGALDNEQFF.

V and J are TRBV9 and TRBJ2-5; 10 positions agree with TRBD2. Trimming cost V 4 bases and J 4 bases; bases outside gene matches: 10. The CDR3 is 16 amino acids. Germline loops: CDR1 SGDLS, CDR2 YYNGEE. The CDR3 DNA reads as TGTGCCAGCAGCCCCCGGGGGAGCGGGGGGGCAGAGACCCAGTACTTC. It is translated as CASSPRGSGGAETQYF. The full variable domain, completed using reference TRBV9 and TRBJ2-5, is DSGVTQTPKHLITATGQRVTLRCSPRSGDLSVYWYQQSLDQGLQFLIQYYNGEERAKGNILERFSAQQFPDLHSELNLSSLELGDSALYFCASSPRGSGGAETQYFGPGTRLLVL.

The CDR3 DNA reads TGCGCCAGCAGCCTTCTCACAGGGATACAAGAAAAACTGTTTTTT. This translates into CASSLLTGIQEKLFF. This rearrangement joins TRBV4-1 to TRBJ1-4; D is perhaps TRBD1 (6 bases). The V gene lost 4 bases and the J gene lost 8 bases, with 17 bases spanning the gap. This CDR3 is built from 15 residues. The germline gives CDR1 MGHRA, CDR2 YSYEKL.